This TCR beta chain emerged from a study of T cell repertoires in cytomegalovirus infection. Study details: It was the public TCR beta signatures that indicated both CMV infection and matching HLA type.

In its sample, this clonotype was seen many times. The CDR3 is 15 amino acids. The V end lost 3 bases, the J end lost 4 bases, and 13 bases lay between the germline ends. Germline-derived CDR1 and CDR2 are SGHVS and FNYEAQ. One entry per CDR3 protein, called by TCRdb with MiXCR from the reads. The sample lists around 490,000 distinct CDR3 sequences, 26% occurring once. The J gene is TRBJ2-1, the V gene TRBV7-6; D possibly corresponds to TRBD2 (6 bases). The TCR sequence derives from a human donor in good health (CMV status not recorded). Some clones in this sample may be carry-over from other donors' samples. The sequenced sample consisted of PBMCs. The CDR3 sequence is CASSFQGGPYNEQFF. CDR3 DNA sequence: TGTGCCAGCAGCTTCCAGGGAGGCCCTTACAATGAGCAGTTCTTC.